This TCR beta chain comes out of a study of regulatory T cells in long-lasting Graves disease. The wider study: Antithyroid drugs had been taken under 3 months by newly diagnosed Graves' patients.

Time point: newly diagnosed GD, antithyroid drugs for less than 3 months. Extracted PBMC RNA gave rise to the TCR library. By American Thyroid Association guidelines, Graves' disease was diagnosed in the cohort. Trimming took off 4 bases at V and 3 bases at J, with 13 bases between the two ends. Germline V gene sequence: CDR1 SGHRS, CDR2 YFSETQ. The CDR3 spans 15 residues. Both iRepertoire HTBI primers and Arm-PCR of CDR3 regions were used to build the TCR beta libraries. TCRdb itself ran the multiplex PCR reads through MiXCR, one entry per CDR3 protein. The sample consists of around 480,000 distinct CDR3 sequences, about 15% of them appearing once. In its sample, this clonotype was seen many times. A further study also used this sample, focusing on T cells in Graves' hyperthyroidism and ophthalmopathy. From that paper: Using the HTBI primer set, a first-round RT-PCR was run on the TCR CDR3.

The sequences come from peripheral blood mononuclear cells (PBMCs), collected at new diagnosis, from a patient treated with antithyroid drugs. The sequence was obtained from a middle-aged woman with Graves disease. V is TRBV5-1 and J is TRBJ1-4; D uncertain. For the CDR3, the DNA is TGCGCCAGCAGCCCAAGTGGGCAGGCTAATGAAAAACTGTTTTTT. It translates to CASSPSGQANEKLFF.